The rows below give T cell receptor beta chains drawn from one sample of a study of control samples from healthy donors and cancer patients. Profiling relied on immunoSEQ multiplex PCR, and the TCRdb table lists in-frame clones only, not all of them. Of 100,000 to 150,000 clones in the sample, roughly 92% were seen once. The sequenced sample was blood. The receptors shown here come from a man younger than 30 in good health. CDR3s leave out the opening cysteine and the closing phenylalanine or tryptophan. Each record gives: V gene, clone size, CDR3 protein. Clone size is stated in some rows and not others, as once, few, many or a class when expanded.

TRBV10-3 . AISPGVYEQY
TRBV7-9 . ASSLGFGEAF
TRBV19 . ASSMAGQGNTEAF
TRBV13 . ASSTTDRETPYEQY
TRBV2 . ASRRQGGPQH
TRBV24-1 . ATSDPRASGETQY
TRBV21-1 . ASSKETDRERDEQY
TRBV2 . AAKQDGMNTEAF
TRBV14 . ASSLGGSGKNIQY
TRBV9 . ASSGVLGGNTIY
TRBV2 . ASSEVPRGGYT
TRBV11-2 . ASRSWRTGFNYAF
TRBV15 . ATSRSGGGEKLF
TRBV9 . ASSVVGEIYEQY
TRBV6-6 . ASSYSTSADTQY
TRBV10-3 . AISEKAGGNTGELF
TRBV5-6 . ASSRTGFGGELF
TRBV2 . ASSLGQGGTGELF
TRBV9 . ASSVGTDSGNTIY
TRBV7-2 . ASSLDSGAGSTDTQY
TRBV7-4 once ASSLAGQARAETQY
TRBV2 . ASSGGTSGAEQY
TRBV5-1 . ASSTTGAEAF
TRBV9 . ASSVGQDEKLF
TRBV6-5 once ASRQLQYSNQPQH
TRBV5-1 . ASSLATSVDLDTQY
TRBV6-5 . ASSYFGSPLH
TRBV19 . ASSLRHPRTQY
TRBV18 . ASSPSGGNQPQH
TRBV7-9 . ASSLGGSNHSPLH